This T cell receptor beta chain was obtained from a study of blood T cell repertoires in COVID-19. As for the study in general: PBMCs, B-cell-depleted T cells, or T cells provided the cDNA or gDNA that made up the material.

V lost 3 bases and J 3 bases, leaving 15 bases between the germline ends. This CDR3 is 15 amino acids long. Per the germline V gene, CDR1 is KGHSH and CDR2 is LQKENI. All recovered Cohort 3 donors got two negative PCRs, got clearance, or saw symptom resolution. As processed by the authors: Nucleated cell number was recorded as an estimate derived from reference gene primer amplification. Produced via immunoSEQ multiplex PCR; TCRdb's table is partial and in-frame only. From that table come the V and J calls and clone size; the DNA was used to work out D and trimming. The sample includes just over 300,000 clones, 70% to 90% of them seen just once.

The sample was PBMCs or T cells enriched from blood (not recorded which). This TCR came from a man aged 30 to 45 who had recovered from COVID-19. The chain joins TRBV18 to TRBJ2-7; D uncertain. The CDR3 is CASSPPEKRGYEQYF. DNA for the CDR3: TGTGCCAGCTCACCGCCCGAAAAGCGTGGCTACGAGCAGTACTTC.